Listed below are T cell receptor beta chains from one sample, sequenced in a study of regulatory dendritic cells for organ transplantation. Measured with immunoSEQ multiplex PCR; TCRdb has only the in-frame clones, and not every one. Among roughly 12,000 clones listed, just under 75% were seen once. The antigens these receptors bind are not known. The source material was naive CD4+ T cells from blood cultured with regulatory dendritic cells. The receptor set was obtained from a human donor in good health. The CDR3 runs from the conserved cysteine through the conserved F or W. The order of the fields is CDR3 length, D gene, J gene, clone size, V gene, CDR3 DNA, CDR3 protein. D genes are given only for firm matches. Clone size is stated in some rows and not others, as once, few, many or a class when expanded.

length: 12
D: -
J: TRBJ2-2
size: -
V: TRBV2
DNA: TGTGCCAGCAACAGGAACACCGGGGAGCTGTTTTTT
CDR3: CASNRNTGELFF

length: 14
D: TRBD2
J: TRBJ2-5
size: -
V: TRBV29-1
DNA: TGCAGTCATGGAGCGGGGGGGATCCAAGAGACCCAGTACTTC
CDR3: CSHGAGGIQETQYF

length: 15
D: TRBD2
J: TRBJ2-1
size: -
V: TRBV6-5
DNA: TGTGCCAGCAGTTACTGGGCTAGCGGGGGGGGTGAGCAGTTCTTC
CDR3: CASSYWASGGGEQFF

length: 16
D: -
J: TRBJ1-3
size: once
V: TRBV25-1
DNA: TGTGCCAGCAGTGAATCGGGAGGAAGCTCTGGAAACACCATATATTTT
CDR3: CASSESGGSSGNTIYF

length: 17
D: TRBD2
J: TRBJ2-3
size: -
V: TRBV4-2
DNA: TGTGCCAGCAGCCAAGATCTGGCGGGGGGCAACACAGATACGCAGTATTTT
CDR3: CASSQDLAGGNTDTQYF

length: 16
D: -
J: TRBJ1-6
size: few
V: TRBV15
DNA: TGTGCCACCAGCAGAGATCTCGGGGGTGACAATTCACCCCTCCACTTT
CDR3: CATSRDLGGDNSPLHF

length: 14
D: TRBD1
J: TRBJ1-4
size: -
V: TRBV5-6
DNA: TGTGCCAGCAGACAGACAGGGGAGAGGGAAAAACTGTTTTTT
CDR3: CASRQTGEREKLFF

length: 16
D: -
J: TRBJ2-2
size: few
V: TRBV7-9
DNA: TGTGCCAGCAGCTTATTTGGGGGCCCTGGTACCGGGGAGCTGTTTTTT
CDR3: CASSLFGGPGTGELFF

length: 13
D: -
J: TRBJ2-7
size: -
V: TRBV5-4
DNA: TGTGCCAGCAGCTTATACAGCTCCTACGAGCAGTACTTC
CDR3: CASSLYSSYEQYF

length: 18
D: TRBD1
J: TRBJ2-7
size: -
V: TRBV14
DNA: TGTGCCAGCAGCCGGGGCGGGACAGGAGGGCCGGGGGCCTACGAGCAGTACTTC
CDR3: CASSRGGTGGPGAYEQYF

length: 15
D: -
J: TRBJ1-2
size: -
V: TRBV5-4
DNA: TGTGCCAGCAGCTCCCACAGGGACCCGATGGAAGGCTACACCTTC
CDR3: CASSSHRDPMEGYTF

length: 14
D: TRBD1
J: TRBJ1-1
size: -
V: TRBV28
DNA: TGTGCCAGCAGATCAACAGGGGGTGGAACTGAAGCTTTCTTT
CDR3: CASRSTGGGTEAFF

length: 14
D: -
J: TRBJ2-2
size: -
V: TRBV19
DNA: TGTGCCAGTAGATCCCAGGGTGGCACCGGGGAGCTGTTTTTT
CDR3: CASRSQGGTGELFF

length: 16
D: TRBD1
J: TRBJ2-7
size: -
V: TRBV18
DNA: TGTGCCAGCTCACCCATCACCGGGACAGGGCGGTACGAGCAGTACTTC
CDR3: CASSPITGTGRYEQYF

length: 17
D: -
J: TRBJ1-6
size: -
V: TRBV27
DNA: TGTGCCAGCAGTGAAGACAGAGCCCCAGGGGTTAATTCACCCCTCCACTTT
CDR3: CASSEDRAPGVNSPLHF

length: 15
D: -
J: TRBJ1-5
size: -
V: TRBV6-1
DNA: TGTGCCAGCAGTGAAATTCCAAGGGGCGATCAGCCCCAGCATTTT
CDR3: CASSEIPRGDQPQHF

length: 16
D: TRBD2
J: TRBJ2-1
size: -
V: TRBV5-4
DNA: TGTGCCAGCAGCTTGGCCAGCGGGGGGGCTTACAATGAGCAGTTCTTC
CDR3: CASSLASGGAYNEQFF